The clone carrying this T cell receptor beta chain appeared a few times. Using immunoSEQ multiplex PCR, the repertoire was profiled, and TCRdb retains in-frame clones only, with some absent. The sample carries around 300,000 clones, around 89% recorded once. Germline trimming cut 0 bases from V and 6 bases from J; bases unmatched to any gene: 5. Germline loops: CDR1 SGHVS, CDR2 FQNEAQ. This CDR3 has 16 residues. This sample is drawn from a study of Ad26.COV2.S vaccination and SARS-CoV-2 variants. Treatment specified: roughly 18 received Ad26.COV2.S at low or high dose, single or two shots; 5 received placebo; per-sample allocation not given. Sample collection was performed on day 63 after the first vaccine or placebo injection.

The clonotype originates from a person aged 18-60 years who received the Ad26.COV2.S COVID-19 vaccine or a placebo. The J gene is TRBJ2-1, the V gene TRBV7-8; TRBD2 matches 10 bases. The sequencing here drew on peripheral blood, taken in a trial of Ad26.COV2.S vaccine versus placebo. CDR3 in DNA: TGTGCCAGCAGCTTAGCGCCTAGCGGGAGAACCAATGAGCAGTTCTTC. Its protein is CASSLAPSGRTNEQFF. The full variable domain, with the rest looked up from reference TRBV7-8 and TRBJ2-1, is GAGVSQSPRYKVAKRGQDVALRCDPISGHVSLFWYQQALGQGPEFLTYFQNEAQLDKSGLPSDRFFAERPEGSVSTLKIQRTQQEDSAVYLCASSLAPSGRTNEQFFGPGTRLTVL.